The 9 T cell receptor beta chains presented below share a single source sample, sequenced in a study of blood T cell repertoires in COVID-19. The assay was immunoSEQ multiplex PCR, and TCRdb's table has in-frame clones only and misses some. Of tens of thousands of clones listed, about 91% are singletons. The sequencing sample was made of peripheral blood. The source of these receptors is a human donor in a cohort sampled during active COVID-19.

The J gene is TRBJ1-2, the V gene TRBV12-3 or TRBV12-4; D might be TRBD1 (5 bases). The CDR3 contains 13 residues. V was trimmed by 7 bases and J by 5 bases, leaving 14 bases between them. CDR3 bases: TGTGCCAGCACCTGGGCGGGACTTTATGGCTACACCTTC. This gives the protein CASTWAGLYGYTF.

The chain joins TRBV18 to TRBJ2-2, with 10 bases matching TRBD2. CDR1 and CDR2 (germline): KGHSH, LQKENI. V gave up 2 bases and J gave up 11 bases; unmatched junction bases: 2. The CDR3 extends over 13 amino acids. The DNA for the CDR3 is TGTGCCAGCTCACCAACTAGCGGGATCGAGCTGTTTTTT. It codes for CASSPTSGIELFF. Supplemented by reference TRBV18 and TRBJ2-2, the full variable domain reads NAGVMQNPRHLVRRRGQEARLRCSPMKGHSHVYWYRQLPEEGLKFMVYLQKENIIDESGMPKERFSAEFPKEGPSILRIQQVVRGDSAAYFCASSPTSGIELFFGEGSRLTVL.

The rearrangement uses TRBV3-1 (or the pseudogene TRBV3-2) and TRBJ1-1; D not resolved. Germline CDR1 is LGHDT and CDR2 is YNNKEL (reference sequence). Trimming shortened V by 5 bases and J by 2 bases, and 9 bases separated the two germline ends. The length of the CDR3 is 13 residues. The CDR3 nucleotides are TGTGCCAGCAGCGCCACCAGAAACACTGAAGCTTTCTTT. Its protein product is CASSATRNTEAFF.

The chain carries TRBV19 and TRBJ1-1; a weak D match, TRBD1 (6 bases). This CDR3 is built from 14 residues. Germline-derived CDR1 and CDR2 are LNHDA and SQIVND (reference sequence). V was trimmed by 7 bases and J by 4 bases, leaving 16 bases between them. CDR3 residues: CASTLLGGSTEAFF. The CDR3 DNA sequence: TGTGCCAGTACTTTGCTTGGGGGCAGCACTGAAGCTTTCTTT.

This chain joins TRBV3-1 (or the pseudogene TRBV3-2) and TRBJ2-3; TRBD2 matches 11 bases. The germline V gene has CDR1 LGHDT and CDR2 YNNKEL (reference sequence). The CDR3 extends over 15 amino acids. The V segment lost 3 bases and the J segment 7 bases; nucleotides outside the gene matches: 6. The CDR3 sequence is CASSQGTSGHYTQYF. CDR3 bases: TGTGCCAGCAGCCAGGGGACTAGCGGTCACTATACGCAGTATTTT.

This chain joins TRBV3-1 (or the pseudogene TRBV3-2) and TRBJ1-6; unclear D gene. The germline V gene has CDR1 LGHDT and CDR2 YNNKEL (reference sequence). The ends were cut back, 1 base at V and 0 bases at J, with 10 bases in the middle. This CDR3 contains 17 residues. The CDR3 loop is CASSQVRPSSYNSPLHF. Written as DNA, the CDR3 is TGTGCCAGCAGCCAAGTTCGTCCGAGCTCCTATAATTCACCCCTCCACTTT.

V gene TRBV19 combines with J gene TRBJ1-5; 10 nucleotides agree with TRBD1. The germline V gene encodes CDR1 LNHDA and CDR2 SQIVND (reference sequence). The CDR3 totals 16 residues. V lost 7 bases, J lost 2 bases, and 8 bases stayed unmatched. The CDR3 sequence: CASIRQGAWGNQPQHF. The CDR3 DNA follows: TGTGCCAGTATCCGACAGGGGGCATGGGGCAATCAGCCCCAGCATTTT.

J is TRBJ2-1 and V is TRBV2; unclear D gene. The CDR3 is made up of 12 amino acids. CDR1 is SNHLY, CDR2 FYNNEI, per germline. V was cut by 4 bases and J by 7 bases, with 8 bases left in between. CDR3 bases: TGTGCCAGCAGTGCTCTGCAGAATGAGCAGTTCTTC. Its protein is CASSALQNEQFF.

The rearrangement links TRBV9 to TRBJ2-2; 12 bases align to TRBD1. The CDR3 extends over 15 amino acids. V was clipped by 7 bases and J by 2 bases; unmatched bases: 3. CDR1 and CDR2 from the germline V gene are SGDLS and YYNGEE. CDR3 in amino acids: CASQGTGGNTGELFF. CDR3 bases: TGTGCCAGCCAGGGGACAGGGGGCAACACCGGGGAGCTGTTTTTT.